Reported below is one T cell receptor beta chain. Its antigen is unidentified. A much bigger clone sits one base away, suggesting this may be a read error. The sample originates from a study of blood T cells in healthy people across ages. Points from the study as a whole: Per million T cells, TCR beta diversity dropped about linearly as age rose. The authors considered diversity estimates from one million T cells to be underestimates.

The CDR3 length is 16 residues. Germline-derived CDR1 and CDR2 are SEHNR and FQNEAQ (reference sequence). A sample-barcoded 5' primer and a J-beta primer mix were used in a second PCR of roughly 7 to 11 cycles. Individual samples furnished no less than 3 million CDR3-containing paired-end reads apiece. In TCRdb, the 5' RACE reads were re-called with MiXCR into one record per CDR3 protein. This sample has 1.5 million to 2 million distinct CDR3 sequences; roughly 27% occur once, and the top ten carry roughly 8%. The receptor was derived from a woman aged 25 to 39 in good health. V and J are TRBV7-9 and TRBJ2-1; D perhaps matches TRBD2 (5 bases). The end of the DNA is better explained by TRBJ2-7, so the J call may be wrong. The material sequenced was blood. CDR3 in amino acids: CASSPHFGSGPNEQYF. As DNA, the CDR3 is TGTGCCAGCAGCCCCCATTTTGGCAGCGGCCCCAATGAGCAGTACTTC.